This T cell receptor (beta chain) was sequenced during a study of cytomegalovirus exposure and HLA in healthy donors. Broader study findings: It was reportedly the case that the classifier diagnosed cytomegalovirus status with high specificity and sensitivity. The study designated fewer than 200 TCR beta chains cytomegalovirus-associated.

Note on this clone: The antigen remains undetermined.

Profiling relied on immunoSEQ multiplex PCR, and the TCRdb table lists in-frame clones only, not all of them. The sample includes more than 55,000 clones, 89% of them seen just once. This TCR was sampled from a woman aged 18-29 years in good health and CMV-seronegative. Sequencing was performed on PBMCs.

The CDR3 loop reads CASNGGTEAFF. Here the CDR3 DNA reads TGTGCCAGCAACGGGGGCACTGAAGCTTTCTTT. The chain employs TRBV5-6 and TRBJ1-1, with D perhaps TRBD1 (5 bases). V was trimmed by 6 bases and J by 4 bases, leaving 7 bases between them. The CDR3 is 11 residues long. Germline CDR1 is SGHDT and CDR2 is YYEEEE.